This TCR beta chain was captured by sequencing in a study of Ad26.COV2.S vaccination and SARS-CoV-2 variants (dated by TCRdb to about 2021). Regarding the research as a whole: Donors in the vaccine arm were drawn from COV1001, a phase I-IIa trial of Ad26.COV2.S in healthy adults that was multicentre, randomized, double-blind and placebo-controlled. Dosing of Ad26.COV2.S was intramuscular, at either 5x10^10 or 1x10^11 viral particles, delivered as one shot or as two shots spaced 56 days apart. The specificity and breadth of SARS-CoV-2-reactive T cell receptors after Ad26.COV2.S vaccination were assessed by TCRbeta repertoire sequencing. The TCR-sequenced set comprised approximately 30 samples: some 20 Ad26.COV2.S vaccine recipients, 5 placebo recipients and 8 SARS-CoV-2 convalescent individuals. Trial participants were randomized into five groups of five: low-dose or high-dose Ad26.COV2.S given once or twice, or placebo on both occasions. Investigators remained blinded to trial group allocation during experiments and outcome assessment. Here is what the overall study found, with its caveats: Higher spike-specific TCR breadth was observed in Ad26.COV2.S recipients than in placebo recipients (P = 0.0014). The study lacked the statistical power to compare responses across vaccine doses or regimens. After vaccination, spike-specific CD8+ and CD4+ T cell responses were reported to show substantial breadth. Vaccine and placebo recipients had similar non-spike TCR breadth, a finding consistent with the vaccine containing only spike. The authors noted that total T cell responses may have been underestimated by the TCR breadth and depth analyses.

The intended sense of this specimen's treatment or condition label: 15 to 20 received Ad26.COV2.S at low or high dose, single or two shots; roughly five received placebo; per-sample allocation not given. For vaccine and placebo recipients, the sequenced repertoires came from samples collected on day 63 after the first injection. In Cohort 1b, 25 to 30 adults aged 18-55 years were enrolled at a single site in Boston, USA, between 29 July and 7 August 2020. Ad26.COV2.S was a replication-incompetent adenovirus type 26 vector that expressed a prefusion-stabilized SARS-CoV-2 spike protein derived from the original Wuhan strain. TCRbeta CDR3 regions were sequenced with the immunoSEQ Assay. After extraction, genomic DNA underwent amplification by bias-controlled multiplex PCR, followed by high-throughput sequencing. Concerning the study's data processing: To quantify the absolute abundance of every unique TCRbeta CDR3 region, sequences were collapsed and filtered. T cell fraction was estimated by normalizing TCRbeta template counts to usable DNA, which was measured by amplifying reference genes present in all nucleated cells. Repertoire TCRs were annotated as SARS-CoV-2-specific when V gene, CDR3 amino acid sequence and J gene were exactly matched to a known reactive TCR set. MIRA supplied the reference SARS-CoV-2 TCR set, which was filtered for enrichment in COVID-19-positive ImmuneCODE repertoires so that public or cross-reactive TCRs were removed. Using the MIRA antigens, annotated TCRs were further analysed by specific ORF or by position within an ORF. Breadth was defined as annotated unique rearrangements over total unique productive rearrangements; depth was the summed frequency of those rearrangements. TCR breadth was compared between groups using two-sided Wilcoxon rank-sum tests. TCRdb mirrors the immuneACCESS table, restricted to in-frame sequences. Some clones are absent from its copies; in checked studies, under half trace to an unresolved V gene, and the reason for the others is unknown. V and J calls and clone size are copied from that table; D and trimming were computed from the DNA. Counted in this sample were approximately 300,000 clones; about 82% of them appeared once. 2.1% of the sample is held by the ten biggest clonotypes.

This clone occurred a few times. Its antigen is currently not known. No much larger clonotype is one base removed from it; base qualities were not supplied. V is reduced by 5 bases and J by 1 base, leaving a spacing of 9 bases between them. In the germline V gene, CDR1 corresponds to MDHEN and CDR2 to SYDVKM. The CDR3, from cysteine to phenylalanine, totals 15 residues. The only DNA kept is the CDR3, 45 bases in frame from the first base. Sequences were derived from peripheral blood, sampled in a trial of Ad26.COV2.S vaccine versus placebo. The receptor comes from a person aged 18-60 years who received the Ad26.COV2.S COVID-19 vaccine or a placebo. The V and J genes are TRBV28 and TRBJ1-6; the D gene remains uncertain. This receptor has the CDR3 CASSPGVSYNSPLHF. The sequenced DNA is TGTGCCAGCAGTCCCGGGGTGTCCTATAATTCACCCCTCCACTTT.